The 30 T cell receptor beta chains below were found in one sample sequenced in a study of blood T cell repertoires in COVID-19. Repertoires were generated with immunoSEQ multiplex PCR, while TCRdb's copy carries only in-frame clones and drops some. The table includes 130,000 to 150,000 clones, 80% detected once. Sequenced input: peripheral blood. These receptors were collected from a man between 65 and 85 years old who had recovered from COVID-19.

CDR3 amino acids: CASSPRRGAPYEQYF. CDR3 sequence (DNA): TGTGCCAGCTCACCACGTCGCGGGGCGCCCTACGAGCAGTACTTC. This rearrangement joins TRBV18 to TRBJ2-7; the D gene is possibly TRBD2 (6 bases). The length of the CDR3 is 15 residues. The V gene's germline CDR1 is KGHSH and CDR2 LQKENI. V lost 1 base, J lost 2 bases, and 12 bases lay in between.

The V and J genes are TRBV18 and TRBJ2-5, with a possible D match to TRBD1 (5 bases). Germline V gene lookup returns CDR1 KGHSH and CDR2 LQKENI. The CDR3 loop spans 15 amino acids. Trimming took 0 bases from V and 5 from J, leaving 13 bases between them. CDR3 DNA sequence: TGTGCCAGCTCACCACCGTCCCAGGGTGGGGAGACCCAGTACTTC. Translated: CASSPPSQGGETQYF.

The chain combines TRBV6-5 with TRBJ2-1; D is uncertain. Trimming pared 1 base from V and 7 bases from J, leaving 5 bases between. The CDR3 has 12 residues. The V gene's germline CDR1 is MNHEY and CDR2 SVGAGI. The CDR3, as DNA: TGTGCCAGCAGTTACTACGGTAATGAGCAGTTCTTC. The encoded protein is CASSYYGNEQFF.

The genes are TRBV9 and TRBJ1-2, with 11 bases that match TRBD1. With V trimmed by 5 bases and J by 14 bases, 17 bases remained unmatched. CDR3 length equals 15 residues. Germline V CDR1 and CDR2: SGDLS, YYNGEE. The CDR3 coding sequence is TGTGCCAGCAGTCCTACCGGGACAGGGGGTCTATTATGGACCTTC. It yields the protein CASSPTGTGGLLWTF.

As DNA, the CDR3 is TGTGCCAGCAGCTTCGGGGTTTTTGCAGATACGCAGTATTTT. This encodes CASSFGVFADTQYF. The chain has TRBV11-2 and TRBJ2-3, with a tentative D call TRBD2 (5 bases). The V gene's germline CDR1 is SGHAT and CDR2 FQNNGV. The CDR3 totals 14 residues. The ends were cut back, 3 bases at V and 4 bases at J, with 11 bases in the middle.

This sequence joins TRBV30 and TRBJ1-2; D remains unclear. CDR3 size: 13 residues. V was trimmed by 2 bases and J by 7 bases, leaving 14 bases between them. The germline V gene has CDR1 GTSNPN and CDR2 SVGIG (reference sequence). CDR3 protein: CAWSLARSGGYTF. DNA of the CDR3: TGTGCCTGGAGTCTTGCCCGATCGGGTGGCTACACCTTC.

The chain employs TRBV3-1 (or the pseudogene TRBV3-2) and TRBJ1-3; 8 bases fit TRBD1. The V gene end was trimmed by 6 bases and the J gene end by 2 bases; junction bases not matched to a gene: 15. Germline loops: CDR1 LGHDT, CDR2 YNNKEL (reference sequence). The CDR3 is 18 residues long. CDR3 sequence reads: CASRPVIGQGKAGNTIYF. The CDR3 DNA is TGTGCCAGCAGACCCGTAATAGGACAGGGAAAGGCTGGAAACACCATATATTTT.

On this clone itself: This sequence is one base from a far larger clone and is likely a read error. V usage is TRBV12-3 or TRBV12-4 and J usage is TRBJ1-2; 7 bases match TRBD1. This CDR3 region has 12 residues. J gave up 5 bases and V 6 bases, and 3 bases lay outside the gene matches. CDR3 DNA sequence: TGTGCCAGCAGCAAACAGGGGTATGGCTACACCTTC. It codes for CASSKQGYGYTF.

V is TRBV5-5 and J is TRBJ2-2; 7 bases are shared with TRBD1. Germline CDR1 is SGHKS and CDR2 is YYEKEE (reference sequence). CDR3 length: 16 residues. The ends lost 2 bases at V and 3 bases at J; junction bases unmatched: 7. This chain's CDR3 is CASSFWWQGDTGELFF. The CDR3, as DNA: TGTGCCAGCAGCTTTTGGTGGCAGGGGGACACCGGGGAGCTGTTTTTT.

This clone was recorded a few times. The rearrangement joins TRBV19 to TRBJ2-1; 9 nucleotides match TRBD2. Germline V lookup: CDR1 LNHDA, CDR2 SQIVND (reference sequence). CDR3 length equals 15 residues. V was clipped by 4 bases and J by 5 bases; unmatched bases: 6. CDR3 DNA: TGTGCCAGTAGTACCATAGCGGGAGCCCACAATGAGCAGTTCTTC. Its translation: CASSTIAGAHNEQFF.

J is TRBJ2-7 and V is TRBV4-1, with D possibly TRBD2 on 6 matching bases. The CDR3 is 14 residues long. Germline CDR1 MGHRA, CDR2 YSYEKL. V dropped 4 bases and J dropped 0 bases, with 10 bases sitting between them. Here the CDR3 reads CASSPIADSYEQYF. The CDR3 DNA reads TGCGCCAGCAGCCCGATAGCGGACTCCTACGAGCAGTACTTC.

The chain joins TRBV6-6 to TRBJ2-1; 11 nucleotides agree with TRBD1. This CDR3 contains 16 residues. Germline V gives CDR1 MNHNY, CDR2 SVGAGI (reference sequence). Trimming took 7 bases from V and 4 from J; bases not matched to a gene: 9. The chain's CDR3 is CASTLRGTGGYNEQFF. The CDR3 bases are TGTGCCAGCACCCTAAGAGGGACAGGGGGATACAATGAGCAGTTCTTC.

The V and J genes are TRBV10-1 and TRBJ1-1, with D tentatively TRBD1 (6 bases). The CDR3 covers 14 residues. The germline V gene encodes CDR1 WNHNN and CDR2 SYGVQD (reference sequence). With 2 bases removed from V and 5 bases from J, the gap between germline ends came to 12 bases. For the CDR3, the DNA is TGCGCCAGCAGTGAGCACAGGGCGGCGACTGAAGCTTTCTTT. It translates to CASSEHRAATEAFF.

Comment on this clone: The conserved phenylalanine or tryptophan normally closing the CDR3 is absent here, so this likely arose from a read error. The DNA is left out, because the CDR3 cannot be placed on it with certainty; the CDR3 is given as TCRdb lists it. J is TRBJ2-7 and V is TRBV5-4; TRBD2 was called by the table and not checked on the DNA. The CDR3 comprises 9 residues, both ends counted. CDR1 and CDR2 from the germline V gene are SGHNT and YYREEE (reference sequence). CDR3 loop: CASSWGGDL.

The chain is built from TRBV13 and TRBJ2-3; the D is unclear. The CDR3 covers 14 residues. V lost 1 base to trimming and J lost 4 bases, with 9 bases between them. From germline, CDR1 is PRHDT and CDR2 FYEKMQ (reference sequence). CDR3 amino acids: CASSLDVGPDTQYF. CDR3 DNA: TGTGCCAGCAGCTTAGATGTGGGCCCAGATACGCAGTATTTT.

CDR3 DNA: TGCGCCAGCAGCTTGGTAACAGGACACTCCTACGAGCAGTACTTC. This sequence encodes CASSLVTGHSYEQYF. The V gene is TRBV5-1, the J gene TRBJ2-7; the D gene is possibly TRBD1 (5 bases). CDR1 SGHRS and CDR2 YFSETQ come from the germline V gene. The CDR3 consists of 15 residues. V was cut by 0 bases and J by 0 bases, with 10 bases left in between. Full variable domain (rest looked up from reference TRBV5-1 and TRBJ2-7): KAGVTQTPRYLIKTRGQQVTLSCSPISGHRSVSWYQQTPGQGLQFLFEYFSETQRNKGNFPGRFSGRQFSNSRSEMNVSTLELGDSALYLCASSLVTGHSYEQYFGPGTRLTVT.

This clone was seen a few times. The chain employs TRBV11-2 and TRBJ2-7; 11 positions match TRBD1. The V gene end was trimmed by 6 bases and the J gene end by 3 bases; junction bases not matched to a gene: 4. Germline CDR1 is SGHAT and CDR2 is FQNNGV. This CDR3 is built from 14 residues. Here the CDR3 DNA reads TGTGCCAGCAGGGTCGGGACAGGGGGCTACGAGCAGTACTTC. It yields the protein CASRVGTGGYEQYF.

This clone was found once. The gene calls are TRBV19 and TRBJ2-2, with 8 bases fitting TRBD2. Germline V lookup: CDR1 LNHDA, CDR2 SQIVND (reference sequence). The CDR3 has 16 amino acids. With V trimmed by 5 bases and J by 6 bases, 11 bases remained unmatched. CDR3 in DNA: TGTGCCAGTAGTCCTCAAAGCGGGAGTCTCGCCGGGGAGCTGTTTTTT. Amino acid sequence: CASSPQSGSLAGELFF.

The chain carries TRBV29-1 and TRBJ2-2, with no clear D. The CDR3 consists of 11 residues. The germline V gene encodes CDR1 SQVTM and CDR2 ANQGSEA. V was clipped by 5 bases and J by 4 bases, with 5 bases between them. CDR3 loop: CSVYSTGELFF. The CDR3 DNA follows: TGCAGCGTTTATTCCACCGGGGAGCTGTTTTTT.

The chain is built from TRBV9 and TRBJ2-7; TRBD1 aligns across 9 bases. Germline loops: CDR1 SGDLS, CDR2 YYNGEE. The V segment lost 3 bases and the J segment 7 bases; nucleotides outside the gene matches: 11. The CDR3 sequence is 15 residues long. As DNA, the CDR3 is TGTGCCAGCAGCGGGCCGGACAGGGGTTTGGGGGAGCAGTACTTC. Its protein is CASSGPDRGLGEQYF.

The J gene is TRBJ2-6, the V gene TRBV27; D call uncertain. Trimming pared 6 bases from V and 0 bases from J, leaving 6 bases between. This CDR3 has 14 residues. Germline V CDR1 and CDR2: MNHEY, SMNVEV (reference sequence). CDR3 protein: CASRAGSGANVLTF. The DNA of the CDR3 is TGTGCCAGCAGAGCAGGCTCTGGGGCCAACGTCCTGACTTTC.

This clone is a singleton in its sample. The chain joins TRBV11-3 to TRBJ2-3; no clear D. Trimming left V 3 bases short and J 4 bases short, with 14 bases between. The germline CDR1 and CDR2 sequences are SGHNT and YENEEA. The CDR3 is made up of 15 amino acids. In DNA form, the CDR3 reads TGTGCCAGCAGCTTGAGTTGGAGTCACTCAGATACGCAGTATTTT. Residues: CASSLSWSHSDTQYF.

The chain recombines TRBV5-1 with TRBJ2-2; D is perhaps TRBD2 (6 bases). This CDR3 has 17 residues. Looked up from germline, CDR1 is SGHRS and CDR2 is YFSETQ. V was shortened by 1 base and J by 2 bases, with 15 bases between the two germline ends. The CDR3 loop reads CASSLSIGGSNTGELFF. As DNA, the CDR3 is TGCGCCAGCAGCTTGAGCATCGGGGGTTCCAACACCGGGGAGCTGTTTTTT. Complete variable domain (other parts from reference TRBV5-1 and TRBJ2-2): KAGVTQTPRYLIKTRGQQVTLSCSPISGHRSVSWYQQTPGQGLQFLFEYFSETQRNKGNFPGRFSGRQFSNSRSEMNVSTLELGDSALYLCASSLSIGGSNTGELFFGEGSRLTVL.

The chain recombines TRBV11-2 with TRBJ2-5; TRBD2 agrees at 7 bases. The CDR3 covers 16 residues. The V and J ends lost 5 bases and 5 bases, in that order; junction bases with no gene match: 14. CDR1 and CDR2 (germline): SGHAT, FQNNGV. The CDR3 region is CASSRQGGRGSETQYF. The CDR3, as DNA: TGTGCCAGCAGCCGTCAAGGCGGGCGGGGGAGTGAGACCCAGTACTTC.

This sequence joins TRBV30 and TRBJ1-5; D gene uncertain. Germline V lookup: CDR1 GTSNPN, CDR2 SVGIG (reference sequence). V dropped 3 bases and J dropped 6 bases, with 15 bases sitting between them. CDR3 length: 14 amino acids. The CDR3: CAWSALGSGQPQHF. DNA for the CDR3: TGTGCCTGGAGCGCCCTCGGGTCGGGTCAGCCCCAGCATTTT.

V is TRBV5-1 and J is TRBJ1-4, with D tentatively TRBD1 (6 bases). Germline CDR1 reads SGHRS; CDR2 reads YFSETQ. The CDR3 sequence is 16 residues long. V gave up 2 bases and J gave up 0 bases, with 11 bases separating them. The CDR3 is CASSFVGAATNEKLFF. The CDR3 DNA sequence: TGCGCCAGCAGCTTCGTGGGGGCTGCAACTAATGAAAAACTGTTTTTT.

The genes are TRBV19 and TRBJ1-1; D is unclear. Per the germline V gene, CDR1 is LNHDA and CDR2 is SQIVND (reference sequence). This CDR3 spans 15 amino acids. Trimming shortened V by 3 bases and J by 2 bases, and 13 bases separated the two germline ends. This chain's CDR3 is CASSIFGRPNTEAFF. DNA for the CDR3: TGTGCCAGTAGTATCTTTGGCAGGCCAAACACTGAAGCTTTCTTT.

The chain carries TRBV20-1 and TRBJ2-7; 9 bases line up with TRBD2. After removal of 6 bases from V and 6 bases from J, the junction contained 3 bases not matched to a gene. This CDR3 is built from 11 residues. Per germline, CDR1 DFQATT and CDR2 SNEGSKA (reference sequence). CDR3 region: CSAGTSREQYF. CDR3 in DNA: TGCAGTGCGGGGACTAGCCGCGAGCAGTACTTC.

The chain links TRBV12-3 or TRBV12-4 to TRBJ1-5; no clear D. There are 13 residues in the CDR3. Trimming took 4 bases from V and 9 from J, leaving 13 bases between them. The CDR3: CASSSMARRPQHF. The CDR3 DNA reads TGTGCCAGCAGTTCGATGGCCCGTCGGCCCCAGCATTTT.

The table lists this clone with a count of one. The chain recombines TRBV7-8 with TRBJ2-1; D uncertain. This CDR3 contains 16 residues. CDR1 is SGHVS and CDR2 is FQNEAQ in the germline V gene. Trimming pared 0 bases from V and 4 bases from J, leaving 13 bases between. Here the CDR3 reads CASSLARDSKYNEQFF. As DNA, the CDR3 is TGTGCCAGCAGCTTAGCCCGCGACTCTAAATACAATGAGCAGTTCTTC.